This TCR beta chain was sequenced during a study of blood T cell repertoires in COVID-19. Study details: T cells, B-cell-depleted T cells, or PBMCs supplied cDNA or gDNA.

In the original processing: Reference gene primers were amplified, and this amplification served to estimate nucleated cell counts. Clones were read by immunoSEQ multiplex PCR, and TCRdb kept only the in-frame ones, dropping some. V, J and clone size derive from that table, while D and trimming were established from the DNA sequence. The sample lists 250,000 or so clones, about 89% occurring once. Germline V gene lookup returns CDR1 MNHNY and CDR2 SVGAGI (reference sequence). This CDR3 is 14 amino acids long. Germline trimming cut 8 bases from V and 2 bases from J; bases unmatched to any gene: 6. The specimen sequenced was peripheral blood. The J gene is TRBJ2-1, the V gene TRBV6-6, with 7 bases identical to TRBD2. This receptor was identified in a woman aged 40 to 50 who had recovered from COVID-19. The CDR3 sequence: CASSTSAAYNEQFF. Written as DNA, the CDR3 is TGTGCCAGCTCAACTAGCGCCGCCTACAATGAGCAGTTCTTC.